This T cell receptor (beta chain) was profiled in a study of shared clonotypes between healthy human individuals. Findings of the study overall: Shared across several donors were 5% to 6% of the naive CD4 clonotypes. Non-shared clonotypes had lower generation probabilities than clonotypes shared by all four sorted-subset donors. The study generally estimated greater richness for naive than memory subsets.

TCRdb's table, derived via immunoSEQ multiplex PCR, lists solely in-frame clones and lacks some. The sample consists of nearly 1 million clones, over 60% of them appearing once. Comment on this clone: No antigen is known for it.

The CDR3 spans 16 residues. Germline CDR1 LNHNV, CDR2 YYDKDF (reference sequence). After removal of 1 base from V and 2 bases from J, the junction contained 7 bases not matched to a gene. The sequence came from a man younger than 30 in good health. The chain recombines TRBV15 with TRBJ2-7, with TRBD2 matching 8 bases. The sample comprised memory CD4+ T cells sorted from blood. Subset reported: CD45RA-negative fraction. The CDR3 region has the DNA TGTGCCACCAGCAGAGGTGAGCGGGGGTCAGCCTACGAGCAGTACTTC. It is translated as CATSRGERGSAYEQYF. Full variable domain (outside the CDR3, taken from reference TRBV15 and TRBJ2-7): DAMVIQNPRYQVTQFGKPVTLSCSQTLNHNVMYWYQQKSSQAPKLLFHYYDKDFNNEADTPDNFQSRRPNTSFCFLDIRSPGLGDTAMYLCATSRGERGSAYEQYFGPGTRLTVT.